The 4 T cell receptor beta chains below come from one sample, sequenced in a study of blood T cell repertoires in COVID-19. Produced via immunoSEQ multiplex PCR; TCRdb's table is partial and in-frame only. The sample has fewer than 300,000 clones, 83% seen once. Sequencing was performed on peripheral blood. All receptors come from a woman in her forties or fifties who had recovered from COVID-19.

J is TRBJ1-4 and V is TRBV11-2, with D perhaps TRBD1 (5 bases). This CDR3 region has 15 residues. CDR1 is SGHAT and CDR2 is FQNNGV in the germline V gene. The ends were cut back, 1 base at V and 8 bases at J, with 14 bases in the middle. CDR3 amino acids: CASSLGAQGGEKLFF. The CDR3, as DNA: TGTGCCAGCAGCTTAGGGGCCCAGGGTGGAGAAAAACTGTTTTTT. Full variable domain (remainder filled in from reference TRBV11-2 and TRBJ1-4): EAGVAQSPRYKIIEKRQSVAFWCNPISGHATLYWYQQILGQGPKLLIQFQNNGVVDDSQLPKDRFSAERLKGVDSTLKIQPAKLEDSAVYLCASSLGAQGGEKLFFGSGTQLSVL.

V usage is TRBV7-2 and J usage is TRBJ1-1; possibly TRBD1 for D (6 bases). Germline assignment: CDR1 SGHTA and CDR2 FQGNSA. V lost 5 bases to trimming and J lost 6 bases, with 10 bases between them. This CDR3 region has 12 residues. CDR3 bases: TGTGCCAGCAGCAGAGGGGGTGCTGAAGCTTTCTTT. This translates into CASSRGGAEAFF.

The DNA of the CDR3 is TGTGCCAGCAGTTACTCGACAGGCTCTGGAAACACCATATATTTT. Translating it yields CASSYSTGSGNTIYF. The V gene is TRBV6-5, the J gene TRBJ1-3; D is possibly TRBD1 (6 bases). The germline V gene encodes CDR1 MNHEY and CDR2 SVGAGI. This CDR3 has 15 residues. The germline V and J ends were trimmed by 0 bases and 0 bases, with 6 bases remaining between them.

V gene TRBV3-1 (or the pseudogene TRBV3-2) combines with J gene TRBJ1-3, with a tentative D call TRBD1 (5 bases). Germline CDR1 is LGHDT and CDR2 is YNNKEL (reference sequence). V was clipped by 1 base and J by 2 bases, with 12 bases between them. This CDR3 has 16 amino acids. The CDR3 DNA follows: TGTGCCAGCAGCCAAGCGGGGGGGAGACCTGGAAACACCATATATTTT. Its protein product is CASSQAGGRPGNTIYF.